The 31 T cell receptor beta chains given below trace back to one sample, sequenced in a study of OX40 agonist ivuxolimab in advanced cancers. Libraries were prepared by immunoSEQ multiplex PCR; TCRdb keeps only in-frame clonotypes and omits some of them. The table includes some 44,000 clones, roughly nine tenths detected once. The source was CD4+ or CD8+ T cells sorted from blood, collected in a trial of the OX40 agonist ivuxolimab. The receptors originated from an adult with an advanced solid tumor such as melanoma, head and neck, liver or kidney cancer.

This chain links TRBV18 with TRBJ2-6; 8 bases line up with TRBD2. Unmatched junction bases numbered 13, after V lost 3 bases and J lost 3 bases. The length of the CDR3 is 19 residues. Looked up from germline, CDR1 is KGHSH and CDR2 is LQKENI. CDR3 in amino acids: CASSPPGRSGGHGANVLTF. The CDR3 region has the DNA TGTGCCAGCTCACCCCCGGGGCGGAGCGGGGGACATGGGGCCAACGTCCTGACTTTC.

This chain links TRBV6-1 with TRBJ1-1; D remains unclear. Trimming pared 3 bases from V and 3 bases from J, leaving 11 bases between. CDR3 length: 14 residues. Germline CDR1 MNHNS, CDR2 SASEGT. The CDR3 coding sequence is TGTGCCAGCAGTGAGGGAAGGGTACACACTGAAGCTTTCTTT. Translation: CASSEGRVHTEAFF.

As concerns this clone: Distinct nucleotide sequences in the sample also encode this CDR3. This chain joins TRBV4-1 and TRBJ2-7, with D perhaps given as TRBD1 or TRBD2 (5 bases each). Germline CDR1 reads MGHRA; CDR2 reads YSYEKL. V lost 9 bases and J lost 0, with 21 bases in between. The CDR3 totals 16 residues. CDR3 protein: CASRETDSDSSYEQYF. The DNA for the CDR3 is TGCGCCAGTAGGGAGACCGACAGCGATTCCTCCTACGAGCAGTACTTC.

The J gene is TRBJ1-5, the V gene TRBV5-6, with D possibly TRBD1 on 6 matching bases. Germline V lookup: CDR1 SGHDT, CDR2 YYEEEE. CDR3 length: 15 amino acids. V was clipped by 4 bases and J by 7 bases, with 18 bases between them. The CDR3 DNA follows: TGTGCCAGCAGCCAGACAGGTATTCAGGGGCAGCCCCAGCATTTT. As protein: CASSQTGIQGQPQHF.

The chain uses TRBV15 and TRBJ1-2; D is unresolved. In germline, CDR1 is LNHNV, CDR2 YYDKDF (reference sequence). V gave up 3 bases and J gave up 8 bases, with 13 bases separating them. This CDR3 contains 13 residues. As DNA, the CDR3 is TGTGCCACCAGCAGTTTAGGGAGGTCGGGCTACACCTTC. As protein: CATSSLGRSGYTF.

The chain links TRBV6-1 to TRBJ1-1; D gene unclear. Trimming cost V 5 bases and J 1 base, with 11 bases left between them. This CDR3 spans 14 amino acids. Germline values: CDR1 MNHNS, CDR2 SASEGT. The CDR3 protein is CASSLARGNTEAFF. The CDR3 nucleotides are TGTGCCAGCAGTCTGGCAAGAGGGAACACTGAAGCTTTCTTT.

The chain combines TRBV29-1 with TRBJ2-7, with 10 bases identical to TRBD1. Per germline, CDR1 SQVTM and CDR2 ANQGSEA. The CDR3 has 17 residues. The ends lost 1 base at V and 4 bases at J; junction bases unmatched: 13. In nucleotides, the CDR3 is TGCAGCGTTGAAGGGGTCGCCGGACAGGGGGGAGTGTACGAGCAGTACTTC. Translated, it gives CSVEGVAGQGGVYEQYF.

This chain links TRBV28 with TRBJ1-5; perhaps TRBD1 as D (5 bases). The CDR3 extends over 15 amino acids. CDR1 is MDHEN, CDR2 SYDVKM, per germline. V was trimmed by 5 bases and J by 2 bases, leaving 13 bases between them. The CDR3 spells CASSGGNAGNQPQHF. CDR3 in DNA: TGTGCCAGCAGTGGGGGGAATGCGGGCAATCAGCCCCAGCATTTT.

The CDR3 sequence: CSSYSYNEQFF. The CDR3 region has the DNA TGCAGCAGCTACTCCTACAATGAGCAGTTCTTC. V and J are TRBV29-1 and TRBJ2-1, with unresolved D. Germline CDR1 is SQVTM and CDR2 is ANQGSEA. The length of the CDR3 is 11 residues. The germline V and J ends were trimmed by 8 bases and 0 bases, with 5 bases remaining between them.

CDR3 sequence reads: CASSSGAGEAFF. The DNA for the CDR3 is TGTGCCAGCAGCTCAGGGGCCGGTGAAGCTTTCTTT. This sequence joins TRBV28 and TRBJ1-1; D might be TRBD1 (6 bases). V lost 6 bases to trimming and J lost 7 bases, with 12 bases between them. Germline V gene lookup returns CDR1 MDHEN and CDR2 SYDVKM. The CDR3 consists of 12 residues.

The chain carries TRBV4-3 and TRBJ1-1; D unclear. The germline V and J ends were trimmed by 1 base and 5 bases, with 8 bases remaining between them. Germline values: CDR1 LGHNA, CDR2 YSLEER. The length of the CDR3 is 13 residues. The CDR3 bases are TGCGCCAGCAGCCAAGTCGAAAGAACTGAAGCTTTCTTT. It encodes CASSQVERTEAFF.

V is TRBV28 and J is TRBJ2-3; 12 bases line up with TRBD2. The V and J ends lost 3 bases and 4 bases, in that order; junction bases with no gene match: 8. The CDR3 consists of 17 residues. CDR1 MDHEN and CDR2 SYDVKM come from the germline V gene. In nucleotides, the CDR3 is TGTGCCAGCAGTTTTCGTCCTAGCGGGGGGGCGTCAGATACGCAGTATTTT. Translating it yields CASSFRPSGGASDTQYF.

CDR3 bases: TGCGCCAGCAGCCGCCCGACAGGGAGTTTCTTCTATGGCTACACCTTC. It translates to CASSRPTGSFFYGYTF. The chain recombines TRBV4-1 with TRBJ1-2; 7 nucleotides align to TRBD1. This CDR3 region has 16 residues. CDR1 is MGHRA, CDR2 YSYEKL, per germline. V trimming: 4 bases; J trimming: 4 bases; junction bases outside the gene matches: 12.

CDR3 in DNA: TGTGCCACCAGCAGTCCCCATCAGCCCCAGCATTTT. Translation gives CATSSPHQPQHF. The genes are TRBV15 and TRBJ1-5; D is unresolved. The CDR3 covers 12 residues. With 3 bases removed from V and 5 bases from J, the gap between germline ends came to 5 bases. The germline V gene encodes CDR1 LNHNV and CDR2 YYDKDF (reference sequence).

This clone was seen a few times. The CDR3 is CASSVAGTGELFF. DNA for the CDR3: TGTGCCAGCAGCGTAGCGGGCACCGGGGAGCTGTTTTTT. J is TRBJ2-2 and V is TRBV9; the D is unclear. Germline CDR1 and CDR2: SGDLS and YYNGEE. V lost 0 bases, J lost 4 bases, and 4 bases lay in between. This CDR3 contains 13 residues.

The V and J genes are TRBV7-2 and TRBJ1-4; 8 bases are shared with TRBD1. V was clipped by 1 base and J by 4 bases; unmatched bases: 8. The germline V gene has CDR1 SGHTA and CDR2 FQGNSA. The CDR3 length is 17 residues. CDR3 region: CASSLGDRGGLNEKLFF. For the CDR3, the DNA is TGTGCCAGCAGCTTAGGAGACAGGGGAGGCCTTAATGAAAAACTGTTTTTT.

This rearrangement joins TRBV14 to TRBJ2-3, with D tentatively TRBD1 (5 bases). This CDR3 region has 19 residues. With 0 bases removed from V and 6 bases from J, the gap between germline ends came to 25 bases. In germline, CDR1 is SGHDN, CDR2 FVKESK. The CDR3 nucleotides read TGTGCCAGCAGCCAAGACGAAACCCTTATTAAGCAGGGAAGGGATACGCAGTATTTT. Amino acids: CASSQDETLIKQGRDTQYF.

The chain couples TRBV7-2 to TRBJ2-5; D not certain. Germline values: CDR1 SGHTA, CDR2 FQGNSA. V dropped 1 base and J dropped 4 bases, with 4 bases sitting between them. The CDR3 spans 12 residues. The CDR3 bases are TGTGCCAGCAGCTTAGTCGTAGAGACCCAGTACTTC. It specifies CASSLVVETQYF.

J is TRBJ2-2 and V is TRBV5-1; tentatively, D is TRBD1 (6 bases). Germline V gene data show CDR1 as SGHRS and CDR2 as YFSETQ. This CDR3 is 16 amino acids long. The ends were cut back, 0 bases at V and 6 bases at J, with 15 bases in the middle. The CDR3 nucleotides are TGCGCCAGCAGCTTGGCCCTACCAGGGGCCTCCGGGGAGCTGTTTTTT. This encodes CASSLALPGASGELFF.

This clone has only one observation. V and J are TRBV2 and TRBJ2-2, with 8 bases identical to TRBD2. Germline V gives CDR1 SNHLY, CDR2 FYNNEI. Unmatched junction bases numbered 2, after V lost 5 bases and J lost 0 bases. The length of the CDR3 is 15 residues. This CDR3 reads CASSRLAPNTGELFF. CDR3 sequence (DNA): TGTGCCAGCAGTCGACTAGCGCCGAACACCGGGGAGCTGTTTTTT. Full variable domain (remainder filled in from reference TRBV2 and TRBJ2-2): EPEVTQTPSHQVTQMGQEVILRCVPISNHLYFYWYRQILGQKVEFLVSFYNNEISEKSEIFDDQFSVERPDGSNFTLKIRSTKLEDSAMYFCASSRLAPNTGELFFGEGSRLTVL.

The chain combines TRBV28 with TRBJ1-5, with 8 bases lining up with TRBD1. The CDR3 has 14 residues. V dropped 5 bases and J dropped 7; count of bases not matched to a gene: 7. Germline lookup yields CDR1 MDHEN and CDR2 SYDVKM. Written as DNA, the CDR3 is TGTGCCAGCAGTAAAGCAGGACAGGGCCAGCCCCAGCATTTT. As protein: CASSKAGQGQPQHF.

This clone was seen a single time. As DNA, the CDR3 is TGTGCCAGCAGCCCCCGGACAGGGGAGACCAATCAGCCCCAGCATTTT. It codes for CASSPRTGETNQPQHF. The rearrangement joins TRBV7-2 to TRBJ1-5; TRBD1 agrees at 9 bases. The V gene's germline CDR1 is SGHTA and CDR2 FQGNSA. The CDR3 runs to 16 residues. The V segment lost 5 bases and the J segment 3 bases; nucleotides outside the gene matches: 8.

The chain is built from TRBV2 and TRBJ2-1, with a tentative D call TRBD2 (6 bases). Trimming took 4 bases from V and 0 from J, leaving 10 bases between them. CDR1 and CDR2 from the germline V gene are SNHLY and FYNNEI. CDR3 length: 15 amino acids. CDR3 sequence reads: CASSVEGGSYNEQFF. CDR3 in DNA: TGTGCCAGCAGTGTCGAGGGAGGCTCCTACAATGAGCAGTTCTTC.

This chain connects TRBV27 to TRBJ1-5, with 7 bases lining up with TRBD1. V gave up 7 bases and J gave up 2 bases; unmatched junction bases: 5. CDR1 MNHEY and CDR2 SMNVEV come from the germline V gene (reference sequence). This CDR3 is built from 14 residues. DNA of the CDR3: TGTGCCAGCACCTCCGGACAGGGCAATCAGCCCCAGCATTTT. Its protein is CASTSGQGNQPQHF.

The chain has TRBV6-5 and TRBJ1-4, with D possibly being TRBD1 (5 bases). Trimming left V 0 bases short and J 5 bases short, with 10 bases between. Germline V gives CDR1 MNHEY, CDR2 SVGAGI. This CDR3 is built from 15 residues. In DNA, the CDR3 is TGTGCCAGCAGTTACTCGAACAGGCCAAATGAAAAACTGTTTTTT. Residues: CASSYSNRPNEKLFF.

V is TRBV6-6 and J is TRBJ2-2; D not resolved. The CDR3 consists of 15 residues. The germline V gene has CDR1 MNHNY and CDR2 SVGAGI (reference sequence). V lost 5 bases, J lost 1 base, and 11 bases lay in between. The CDR3 loop reads CASSLFPRNTGELFF. The CDR3 DNA sequence: TGTGCCAGCAGTCTGTTTCCCCGGAACACCGGGGAGCTGTTTTTT.

The V and J genes are TRBV7-8 and TRBJ2-4; 7 bases map to TRBD1. Looked up from germline, CDR1 is SGHVS and CDR2 is FQNEAQ. Trimming removed 4 bases from V and 6 bases from J; junction bases left unmatched: 6. There are 14 residues in the CDR3. Written as DNA, the CDR3 is TGTGCCAGCAGCTATGGGGACAGCCGAAACATTCAGTACTTC. Amino acids: CASSYGDSRNIQYF.

In nucleotides, the CDR3 is TGTGCCAGCAAGTCAGGGCGCAACACCGGGGAGCTGTTTTTT. It codes for CASKSGRNTGELFF. The chain joins TRBV2 to TRBJ2-2, with a possible D match to TRBD1 (5 bases). The CDR3 extends over 14 amino acids. Germline CDR1 and CDR2: SNHLY and FYNNEI. V lost 7 bases and J 2 bases, leaving 11 bases between the germline ends. Drawing the rest from reference TRBV2 and TRBJ2-2, the complete variable domain is EPEVTQTPSHQVTQMGQEVILRCVPISNHLYFYWYRQILGQKVEFLVSFYNNEISEKSEIFDDQFSVERPDGSNFTLKIRSTKLEDSAMYFCASKSGRNTGELFFGEGSRLTVL.

The gene calls are TRBV7-8 and TRBJ2-1; maybe TRBD2 (6 bases). Germline V gene lookup returns CDR1 SGHVS and CDR2 FQNEAQ. Trimming removed 5 bases from V and 0 bases from J, with 14 bases in between. The CDR3 covers 16 residues. CDR3 region: CASSTSLANSYNEQFF. CDR3 in DNA: TGTGCCAGCAGCACCTCTCTAGCGAACTCCTACAATGAGCAGTTCTTC.

The V and J genes are TRBV10-2 and TRBJ2-5, with TRBD2 matching 13 bases. Germline V lookup: CDR1 WSHSY, CDR2 SAAADI. The V segment lost 2 bases and the J segment 6 bases; nucleotides outside the gene matches: 6. This CDR3 spans 16 amino acids. CDR3 residues: CASSERTSGGLKTQYF. CDR3 DNA: TGCGCCAGCAGTGAGCGGACTAGCGGGGGCCTAAAGACCCAGTACTTC.

CDR3 nucleotide sequence: TGTGCCTGGAGTGGCGGTTCGGGGACCTATGGCTACACCTTC. This translates into CAWSGGSGTYGYTF. This chain uses TRBV30 with TRBJ1-2; perhaps TRBD1 as D (5 bases). V gave up 1 base and J gave up 4 bases, with 13 bases separating them. This CDR3 is built from 14 residues. In germline, CDR1 is GTSNPN, CDR2 SVGIG (reference sequence).